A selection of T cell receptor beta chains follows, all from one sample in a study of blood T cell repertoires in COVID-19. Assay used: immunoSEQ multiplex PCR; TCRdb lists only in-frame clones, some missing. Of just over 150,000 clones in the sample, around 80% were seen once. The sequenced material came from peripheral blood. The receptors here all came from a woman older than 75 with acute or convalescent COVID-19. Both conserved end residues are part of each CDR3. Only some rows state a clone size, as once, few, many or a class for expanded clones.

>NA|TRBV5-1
CASSRGDFSGNEQFF
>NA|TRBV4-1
CASSQGGRTGALYEQYF
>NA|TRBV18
CASSRTGGTDTQYF
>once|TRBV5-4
CASSLRLAGGLVDTQYF
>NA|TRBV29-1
CSVDRGTDTQYF
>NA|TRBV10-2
CASSGGTSGSTDTQYF
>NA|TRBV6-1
CASSVRNAGTGAYEQYF
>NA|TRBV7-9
CASSLMTQGTFF
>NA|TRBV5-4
CASSLRTSVTTDTQYF
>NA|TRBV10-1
CASSEGTGEWSEQFF
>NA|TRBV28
CASSPTGRDTQYF
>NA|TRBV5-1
CASSLQGANSPLHF
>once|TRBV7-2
CASSLRGADNYGYTF
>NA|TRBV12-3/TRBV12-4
CASTDTRTNEQFF
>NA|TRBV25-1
CASSGGLNYGYTF
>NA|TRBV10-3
CAISGTRDRGHEQYF
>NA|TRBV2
CASKSGRAADTQYF
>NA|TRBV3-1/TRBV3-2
CASSPPSVAADTQYF
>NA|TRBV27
CASSLSGTGPFGYTF
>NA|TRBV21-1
CAILGGAFEQYF
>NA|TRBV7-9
CASSRSWEQYF
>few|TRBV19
CASSNRRAGQGEKFNEQFF
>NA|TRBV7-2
CASSFSQDYGYTF
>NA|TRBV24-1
CATSDSGTEQFF
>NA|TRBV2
CASSEPPRVGEQFF
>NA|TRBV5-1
CASSSGTGTSVAGQYF
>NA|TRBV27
CASTATGPYSNQPQHF
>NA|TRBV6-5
CASGRTAYGYTF
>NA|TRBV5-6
CASSLDRPGGTEAFF
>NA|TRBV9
CASSVDRGSPQETQYF
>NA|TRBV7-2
CASNFGRHMQYF
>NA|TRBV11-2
CASSAPSGGDPYEQYF
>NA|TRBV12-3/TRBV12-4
CASSSYGGNEQYF
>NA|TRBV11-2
CASSLDLKGAPGDSPLHF
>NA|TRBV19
CASGPVGGQPQHF
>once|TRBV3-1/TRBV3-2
CASSPNNGANVLTF
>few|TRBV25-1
CASSHATVYQETQYF
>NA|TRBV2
CASYRDYSYNEQFF
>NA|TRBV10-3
CAISESGTSSSYEQYF
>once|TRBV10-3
CAISAGEVVYNEQFF